This T cell receptor (beta chain) emerged from a study of T cell repertoires in cytomegalovirus infection. Background on the study: Indicated by public TCR beta signatures were CMV infection and matching HLA type.

The table lists this clonotype with a few counts. Its cognate antigen is unknown. TCRdb analysed the reads with MiXCR anew, one entry per CDR3 protein. The sample consists of under 200,000 distinct CDR3 sequences, roughly a fifth of them appearing once. This sequence was found in a human donor in good health (CMV status not recorded). Some clones in this sample may be carry-over from other donors' samples. The sequences come from CD8+ T cells from cultured PBMCs, collected from culture after CMV antigen stimulation.

The CDR3 region is CASGLAWEQYF. CDR3 in DNA: TGTGCTAGTGGTTTGGCGTGGGAGCAGTACTTC. V usage is TRBV12-5 and J usage is TRBJ2-7; D unresolved. The CDR3 runs to 11 residues. The ends were cut back, 1 base at V and 7 bases at J, with 5 bases in the middle. Germline V gene sequence: CDR1 LGHNT, CDR2 FRNRAP.